A selection of T cell receptor beta chains follows, all from one sample in a study of blood T cell repertoires in COVID-19. Clones were sequenced by immunoSEQ multiplex PCR, and TCRdb holds only the in-frame ones, with some missing. The sample has roughly 200,000 clones; about 87% are singletons. Material: peripheral blood. The receptors originated from a man aged 55 to 70 with acute or convalescent COVID-19. Each CDR3 is given with its conserved first and last residue. Rows give clone size only sometimes, using once, few, many, or a class for an expanded clone.

v_call,clone_size,j_call,cdr3_aa
TRBV13,NA,TRBJ2-3,CASSLGLLAGGSTDTQYF
TRBV28,NA,TRBJ2-4,CASNKRGQGNIQYF
TRBV29-1,NA,TRBJ1-1,CSVSDRGDTEAFF
TRBV11-2,NA,TRBJ2-4,CASSHRNRGANIQYF
TRBV2,NA,TRBJ1-2,CASSEGKGAGGYGYTF
TRBV30,NA,TRBJ2-2,CARDLGNTGELFF
TRBV4-2,NA,TRBJ1-5,CASSQEGMTGANQPQHF
TRBV3-1/TRBV3-2,NA,TRBJ2-7,CASSRILTSGGAGYEQYF
TRBV19,few,TRBJ1-1,CASRDRVNTEAFF
TRBV5-1,once,TRBJ1-1,CASSLVTGGTGNTEAFF
TRBV10-3,NA,TRBJ1-5,CAISGTQGAPGQPQHF
TRBV5-5,NA,TRBJ2-7,CASSLEVTGLSYEQYF
TRBV9,NA,TRBJ1-5,CASSSETGRPQHF
TRBV29-1,few,TRBJ1-1,CSVSDGNTEAFF
TRBV5-1,NA,TRBJ2-1,CASSLAAAGQYNEQFF